The source of this T cell receptor (beta chain) is a study of blood T cell repertoires in COVID-19 (TCRdb year 2020). Some background on the complete study: Samples covering the acute and convalescent phases of COVID-19 were provided by collaborators in the United States, Italy and Spain. The prospective study material was composed of cDNA or gDNA derived from T cells, B-cell-depleted T cells, or PBMCs. Deeply sampled blood TCRbeta repertoires from subjects exposed to, actively infected with, or recovered from COVID-19 were included in the dataset. The repertoires were made available in a free public database intended to serve as a resource for research on the immune response to SARS-CoV-2. The samples were drawn from the first 160 participants of the ongoing ImmuneRACE study and from 1,200 or so subjects provided by 6 global collaborators. Nearly every sample came with metadata listing a de-identified subject ID, COVID-19 status, age in years and sex. Where available, HLA class I and class II types were taken from metadata supplied by the sample provider and were not determined by assay-based typing. Study-wide findings and limitations: How much clinical and demographic metadata was included differed by source and by participant, and the metadata was provided uncurated.

In the prospective study, participants were about 18 to 89 years old, resided in 25 or so geographic areas of the United States, and were enrolled through a virtual design. Cohort assignment in the prospective study relied on participant-reported clinical history from a screening survey and a study questionnaire. Recovered participants in ImmuneRACE Cohort 3 were defined by two consecutive negative NP/OP PCR tests, clearance by a healthcare professional, or resolution of symptoms. In the prospective study, whole blood, serum and a nasopharyngeal or oropharyngeal swab were collected from each participant by mobile phlebotomists. Additional blood draws and questionnaires over an approximately 2-month period could optionally be provided by prospective study participants. Before DNA extraction, blood samples from the prospective study were shipped at room temperature or frozen. Here V drops 6 bases and J drops 0 bases, and the junction holds 4 bases not matched to any gene. Counted from cysteine to phenylalanine, this CDR3 has 16 amino acids. The DNA shown is the 48-base CDR3, in frame from base 1.

This clone has just one count. The antigen this receptor binds is unknown. Base-call qualities are not available, and no considerably larger clone is one nucleotide away. The immunoSEQ Assay, a bias-controlled multiplex PCR, was used to amplify TCRbeta CDR3 regions from genomic DNA. The authors processed their data as follows. Nucleated cell counts per sample were estimated from amplification of reference gene primers within the assay. To quantify the absolute abundance of each unique TCRbeta CDR3 rearrangement, sequence reads were collapsed and filtered. For each sample, productive Simpson clonality was calculated by taking the square root of Simpson's diversity index across productive rearrangements. This is the immuneACCESS table as TCRdb keeps it, with only in-frame sequences that have V and J called. A part of the clones is gone; compared with another copy, unresolved V genes explain less than half, and the rest is unexplained. Clone size and V and J calls were adopted from that table, with D and trimming inferred from the DNA. Within this sample are hundreds of thousands of clones, with roughly 90% of them counted one time only. The top ten clones comprise approximately 9% of the sample.

This TCR came from a woman between 18 and 30 years old who had recovered from COVID-19. Sequenced material: PBMCs or T cells enriched from blood (not recorded which). This sequence uses TRBV23-1 and TRBJ2-6; the central 8 bases match TRBD2. TRBV23-1 is flagged as an ORF with uncertain function. The DNA is as follows: TGCGCCAGCAGGCCTCGGGGGGGCTCTGGGGCCAACGTCCTGACTTTC. This yields the protein CASRPRGGSGANVLTF.